The 5 T cell receptor beta chains below were found in one sample sequenced in a study of shared clonotypes between healthy human individuals. Sequencing was performed with immunoSEQ multiplex PCR; in TCRdb, only in-frame clones are kept and a portion is missing. The repertoire consists of roughly 2.4 million clones, with around 95% occurring once and the leading ten covering roughly 0.13%. Material: naive CD4+ T cells sorted from blood. Subset here: CD45RA+ positively selected. Source of these receptors: a young man in good health.

The chain employs TRBV7-9 and TRBJ2-5; maybe TRBD1 (7 bases). Trimming shortened V by 4 bases and J by 5 bases, and 17 bases separated the two germline ends. The length of the CDR3 is 15 residues. Germline lookup yields CDR1 SEHNR and CDR2 FQNEAQ (reference sequence). This chain's CDR3 is CASSYRQGGQETQYF. CDR3 in DNA: TGTGCCAGCAGCTACAGACAGGGAGGTCAGGAGACCCAGTACTTC.

This chain connects TRBV27 to TRBJ2-3, with D possibly being TRBD2 (6 bases). The CDR3 runs to 14 residues. Germline assignment: CDR1 MNHEY and CDR2 SMNVEV (reference sequence). Trimming removed 2 bases from V and 0 bases from J, with 6 bases in between. The CDR3 reads CASSLAGSTDTQYF. The DNA for the CDR3 is TGTGCCAGCAGTTTAGCGGGGAGCACAGATACGCAGTATTTT.

Of note for this clone: Additional DNA sequences in this sample encode the identical CDR3. The rearrangement joins TRBV5-1 to TRBJ2-5, with no clear D. The CDR3 consists of 13 residues. Germline-derived CDR1 and CDR2 are SGHRS and YFSETQ. V shed 1 base and J shed 1 base, with 5 bases lying between them. The CDR3 bases are TGCGCCAGCAGCTTGAGTCCCCAAGAGACCCAGTACTTC. Translation: CASSLSPQETQYF.

The V call is TRBV5-4, the J call TRBJ1-2; no clear D gene. The CDR3 consists of 13 residues. V was clipped by 5 bases and J by 7 bases, with 15 bases between them. CDR1 and CDR2 from the germline V gene are SGHNT and YYREEE (reference sequence). As DNA, the CDR3 is TGTGCCAGCAGGGACTACAGCGGATCTGGCTACACCTTC. Residues: CASRDYSGSGYTF.

For this clone: Other DNA sequences in the sample encode the same CDR3. The CDR3 here is CASSLAGGWEQYF. CDR3 sequence (DNA): TGTGCCAGCAGCTTAGCGGGGGGTTGGGAGCAGTACTTC. The chain couples TRBV7-9 to TRBJ2-7, with D maybe TRBD2 (6 bases). Trimming stripped 0 bases from V and 7 bases from J, with 10 bases between. Germline CDR1 reads SEHNR; CDR2 reads FQNEAQ (reference sequence). The CDR3 has 13 residues.